A single T cell receptor (beta chain) is shown here with its context. This sample stems from a study of blood T cell repertoires in COVID-19. As for the study in general: Sample material is recorded as cDNA or gDNA derived from T cells, B-cell-depleted T cells, or PBMCs.

This CDR3 is 15 amino acids long. Trimming stripped 2 bases from V and 10 bases from J, with 21 bases between. From germline, CDR1 is KGHSH and CDR2 LQKENI. The protocol was immunoSEQ multiplex PCR, while the TCRdb copy is restricted to in-frame clones and leaves out a portion. This table has about 94,000 clones, around two thirds appearing once. Sequencing was performed on peripheral blood. The source is a man between 65 and 85 years old with COVID-19, enrolled during active disease. The chain joins TRBV18 to TRBJ2-7, with D maybe TRBD1 (6 bases). CDR3 nucleotides: TGTGCCAGCTCACCAAAGGGAGAGAGACGACAGGACCAGTACTTC. This gives the protein CASSPKGERRQDQYF. Combining the CDR3 with reference TRBV18 and TRBJ2-7 gives the whole variable domain NAGVMQNPRHLVRRRGQEARLRCSPMKGHSHVYWYRQLPEEGLKFMVYLQKENIIDESGMPKERFSAEFPKEGPSILRIQQVVRGDSAAYFCASSPKGERRQDQYFGPGTRLTVT.